In this sample, the clone carrying this TCR beta chain turned up a few times. Its antigen is not identified. CDR1 is SGHDN, CDR2 FVKESK, per germline. The CDR3 runs 14 residues. The J segment lost 2 bases and the V segment lost 3 bases, leaving 2 bases of the junction unmatched. This sample is drawn from a study of T-cell reconstitution after alpha-beta-depleted transplantation in children. Study findings and constraints: Among T cells one year after transplant, newly produced cells accounted for most counts and diversity. Approximately two months post-transplant, alpha-beta T cells reportedly originated from several hundred expanded graft clones. From surviving recipient T cells and thymic progenitors came the high day-60 TCRbeta diversity observed in some patients.

Unique molecular identifiers featured in how the TCRbeta library was prepared. Via MiXCR, TCRdb re-called the PCR reads, giving one row per CDR3 protein. The sample shows about 110,000 distinct CDR3 sequences, around a tenth of them seen only once. This clonotype was sampled from a boy between 2 and 10 years old with acute lymphoblastic leukemia, due to receive a stem cell transplant. Sample: PBMCs, taken before TCRalphabeta/CD19-depleted stem cell transplant. V gene TRBV14 combines with J gene TRBJ2-7, with 9 bases identical to TRBD1. CDR3 protein: CASSHWDRAYEQYF. CDR3 sequence (DNA): TGTGCCAGCAGCCATTGGGACAGGGCCTACGAGCAGTACTTC. The complete variable domain, with remaining parts taken from reference TRBV14 and TRBJ2-7, reads EAGVTQFPSHSVIEKGQTVTLRCDPISGHDNLYWYRRVMGKEIKFLLHFVKESKQDESGMPNNRFLAERTGGTYSTLKVQPAELEDSGVYFCASSHWDRAYEQYFGPGTRLTVT.